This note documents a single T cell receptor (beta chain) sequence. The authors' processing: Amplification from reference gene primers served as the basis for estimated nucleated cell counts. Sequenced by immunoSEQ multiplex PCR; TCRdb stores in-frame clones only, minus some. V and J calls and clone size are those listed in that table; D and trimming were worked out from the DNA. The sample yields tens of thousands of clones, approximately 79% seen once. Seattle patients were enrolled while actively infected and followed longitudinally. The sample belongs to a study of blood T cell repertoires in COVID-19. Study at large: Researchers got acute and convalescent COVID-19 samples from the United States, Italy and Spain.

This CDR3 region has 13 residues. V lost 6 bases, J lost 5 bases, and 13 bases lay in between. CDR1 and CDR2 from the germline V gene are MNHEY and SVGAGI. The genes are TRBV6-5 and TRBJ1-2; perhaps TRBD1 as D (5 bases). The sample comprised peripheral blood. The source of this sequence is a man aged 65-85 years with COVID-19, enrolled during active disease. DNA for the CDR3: TGTGCCAGCAGACCGGACGGGGGTTATGGCTACACCTTC. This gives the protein CASRPDGGYGYTF.